A single sample is the source of the 31 T cell receptor beta chains below, sequenced in a study of blood T cell repertoires in COVID-19. The method was immunoSEQ multiplex PCR; TCRdb's version includes in-frame clones alone and lacks a portion of them. The table includes over 120,000 clones, roughly 86% detected once. Sequenced material: peripheral blood. The receptors here all came from a man aged 70 or older with acute or convalescent COVID-19.

This clone was counted between two and nine times. The chain uses TRBV16 and TRBJ1-2, with 7 bases identical to TRBD1. The CDR3 runs 14 residues. J lost 8 bases, V lost 3 bases, and 9 bases had no gene match. Looked up from germline, CDR1 is KGHSY and CDR2 is FQNENV. The CDR3 DNA reads as TGTGCCAGCAGCCAGTTGACAGGGACGCAAGGCTACACCTTC. Translating it yields CASSQLTGTQGYTF.

This chain joins TRBV28 and TRBJ2-7; the match to TRBD2 covers 10 bases. The CDR3 sequence is 15 residues long. Germline CDR1 MDHEN, CDR2 SYDVKM. V shed 6 bases and J 2 bases; nucleotides not matched to a gene: 7. DNA for the CDR3: TGTGCCAGCAGGCAGACTAGCGGGTTTCCCTACGAGCAGTACTTC. Its translation: CASRQTSGFPYEQYF.

The chain links TRBV7-6 to TRBJ2-2; the match to TRBD2 covers 15 bases. There are 18 residues in the CDR3. From germline, CDR1 is SGHVS and CDR2 FNYEAQ. With 4 bases clipped from V and 4 bases from J, the junction kept 7 bases outside the gene matches. The CDR3 DNA reads TGTGCCAGCAGCTGGACTAGCGGGGGGGCCGGGAGCACCGGGGAGCTGTTTTTT. The encoded protein is CASSWTSGGAGSTGELFF. Using reference TRBV7-6 and TRBJ2-2 for the parts outside the CDR3, the full variable domain is GAGVSQSPRYKVTKRGQDVALRCDPISGHVSLYWYRQALGQGPEFLTYFNYEAQQDKSGLPNDRFSAERPEGSISTLTIQRTEQRDSAMYRCASSWTSGGAGSTGELFFGEGSRLTVL.

The rearrangement links TRBV20-1 to TRBJ2-2; the D gene is possibly TRBD1 (7 bases). CDR1 is DFQATT and CDR2 is SNEGSKA in the germline V gene (reference sequence). V lost 3 bases to trimming and J lost 6 bases, with 17 bases between them. This CDR3 spans 15 amino acids. The CDR3 here is CSASESRGDPGELFF. The CDR3 DNA follows: TGCAGTGCTAGTGAGTCCAGGGGGGATCCCGGGGAGCTGTTTTTT.

CDR3 DNA sequence: TGTGCCAGTACCAACGACAGGGGGATGAATTCACCCCTCCACTTT. Translating gives CASTNDRGMNSPLHF. This chain connects TRBV19 to TRBJ1-6; 9 positions agree with TRBD1. Germline V gives CDR1 LNHDA, CDR2 SQIVND (reference sequence). The CDR3 contains 15 residues. V shed 7 bases, J shed 7 bases, and the junction held 8 bases outside the gene matches.

The DNA for the CDR3 is TGTGCCTGGAGTCCAGGACAGGGTCTGACACCCCTCCACTTT. It codes for CAWSPGQGLTPLHF. The chain couples TRBV30 to TRBJ1-6; TRBD1 matches 8 bases. From germline, CDR1 is GTSNPN and CDR2 SVGIG (reference sequence). The J segment lost 11 bases and the V segment lost 2 bases, leaving 8 bases of the junction unmatched. The CDR3 spans 14 residues.

The chain employs TRBV19 and TRBJ1-3; 11 nucleotides align to TRBD1. Losses at the gene ends were 8 bases for V and 0 bases for J; bases not matched to a gene: 3. CDR1 and CDR2 from the germline V gene are LNHDA and SQIVND (reference sequence). CDR3 length: 15 residues. This CDR3 reads CASAGTGGSGNTIYF. Written as DNA, the CDR3 is TGTGCCAGTGCCGGGACAGGGGGCTCTGGAAACACCATATATTTT.

The V gene is TRBV6-5, the J gene TRBJ1-1, with TRBD1 matching over 8 bases. V was clipped by 8 bases and J by 4 bases; unmatched bases: 12. The CDR3 sequence is 15 residues long. The germline gives CDR1 MNHEY, CDR2 SVGAGI. This CDR3 is CASLTGGSWGTEAFF. CDR3 bases: TGTGCCAGCCTTACAGGGGGGAGTTGGGGCACTGAAGCTTTCTTT.

The chain employs TRBV19 and TRBJ1-3, with unresolved D. Germline V gene sequence: CDR1 LNHDA, CDR2 SQIVND (reference sequence). This CDR3 is 14 amino acids long. Trimming pared 7 bases from V and 2 bases from J, leaving 12 bases between. Here the CDR3 reads CASNPRRAGNTIYF. The CDR3 nucleotides are TGTGCCAGTAACCCGAGGAGGGCTGGAAACACCATATATTTT.

This chain joins TRBV5-6 and TRBJ2-2; 11 bases agree with TRBD2. CDR1 is SGHDT and CDR2 is YYEEEE in the germline V gene. Trimming removed 1 base from V and 0 bases from J; junction bases left unmatched: 2. This CDR3 is built from 17 residues. The CDR3 sequence: CASSLFSGGANTGELFF. The CDR3 nucleotides read TGTGCCAGCAGCTTGTTTAGCGGGGGGGCGAACACCGGGGAGCTGTTTTTT.

The rearrangement links TRBV18 to TRBJ1-4, with a tentative D call TRBD1 (5 bases). Trimming left V 2 bases short and J 8 bases short, with 12 bases between. The germline CDR1 and CDR2 sequences are KGHSH and LQKENI. This CDR3 is built from 14 residues. CDR3 amino acids: CASSPSGGREKLFF. The DNA for the CDR3 is TGTGCCAGCTCACCAAGCGGGGGACGCGAAAAACTGTTTTTT. The full variable domain, completed using reference TRBV18 and TRBJ1-4, is NAGVMQNPRHLVRRRGQEARLRCSPMKGHSHVYWYRQLPEEGLKFMVYLQKENIIDESGMPKERFSAEFPKEGPSILRIQQVVRGDSAAYFCASSPSGGREKLFFGSGTQLSVL.

This sequence joins TRBV7-2 and TRBJ2-5, with D possibly matching TRBD1 (6 bases). The CDR3 sequence is 15 residues long. Per germline, CDR1 SGHTA and CDR2 FQGNSA. Between the trimmed V and J ends, which lost 1 base and 4 bases, there was a span of 13 bases. Here the CDR3 reads CASSLGSQGAETQYF. CDR3 DNA sequence: TGTGCCAGCAGCTTAGGGTCACAGGGCGCAGAGACCCAGTACTTC.

The chain employs TRBV2 and TRBJ1-5, with 10 positions matching TRBD1. The germline V gene encodes CDR1 SNHLY and CDR2 FYNNEI. Losses at the gene ends were 10 bases for V and 2 bases for J; bases not matched to a gene: 5. The CDR3 is 14 amino acids. The DNA for the CDR3 is TGTGCCACTTCGGGGACAGGGGGCAATCAGCCCCAGCATTTT. Protein sequence: CATSGTGGNQPQHF.

The rearrangement joins TRBV11-2 to TRBJ2-3; TRBD1 agrees at 9 bases. The germline gives CDR1 SGHAT, CDR2 FQNNGV. The V segment lost 3 bases and the J segment 6 bases; nucleotides outside the gene matches: 7. The CDR3 loop spans 15 amino acids. CDR3 DNA: TGTGCCAGCAGCTTCCGGGACAGGGTATGGGATACGCAGTATTTT. Its protein product is CASSFRDRVWDTQYF.

The V gene is TRBV12-3 or TRBV12-4, the J gene TRBJ1-1, with D possibly matching TRBD1 (5 bases). V was trimmed by 1 base and J by 3 bases, leaving 6 bases between them. The CDR3 has 13 residues. CDR3 protein: CASSLVGDTEAFF. CDR3 nucleotides: TGTGCCAGCAGTTTAGTAGGGGACACTGAAGCTTTCTTT.

The CDR3 coding sequence is TGTGCCAGCTTGGGACAGCTGAACACTGAAGCTTTCTTT. Its protein product is CASLGQLNTEAFF. The rearrangement links TRBV18 to TRBJ1-1; 7 bases map to TRBD1. Per germline, CDR1 KGHSH and CDR2 LQKENI. The V gene end was trimmed by 7 bases and the J gene end by 0 bases; junction bases not matched to a gene: 2. The CDR3 contains 13 residues.

The CDR3 sequence: CASKRAGLFDNSPLHF. DNA for the CDR3: TGTGCCAGCAAAAGAGCGGGGCTATTTGATAATTCACCCCTCCACTTT. The chain links TRBV5-6 to TRBJ1-6; tentatively, D is TRBD1 (5 bases). This CDR3 has 16 amino acids. Germline V gene sequence: CDR1 SGHDT, CDR2 YYEEEE. V gave up 6 bases and J gave up 5 bases, with 18 bases separating them.

V usage is TRBV5-1 and J usage is TRBJ1-4; TRBD1 aligns across 7 bases. J lost 7 bases, V lost 4 bases, and 10 bases had no gene match. The length of the CDR3 is 15 residues. Germline CDR1 SGHRS, CDR2 YFSETQ. CDR3 amino acids: CASSPQQGDAEKLFF. The CDR3 region has the DNA TGCGCCAGCAGCCCACAGCAGGGGGACGCTGAAAAACTGTTTTTT.

The J gene is TRBJ1-5, the V gene TRBV20-1, with D unresolved. The germline V and J ends were trimmed by 3 bases and 5 bases, with 11 bases remaining between them. The CDR3 totals 13 residues. The germline V gene has CDR1 DFQATT and CDR2 SNEGSKA (reference sequence). CDR3: CSASYTVDQPQHF. The CDR3 nucleotides read TGCAGTGCTAGTTATACAGTGGATCAGCCCCAGCATTTT.

The chain carries TRBV18 and TRBJ2-7; TRBD1 agrees at 9 bases. V shed 3 bases and J 6 bases; nucleotides not matched to a gene: 9. The CDR3 is 15 amino acids. CDR1 KGHSH and CDR2 LQKENI come from the germline V gene. DNA of the CDR3: TGTGCCAGCTCACCTGACAGGGGGAAGATAAGCGAGCAGTACTTC. Translated, it gives CASSPDRGKISEQYF.

V is TRBV11-2 and J is TRBJ1-4, with 10 nucleotides matching TRBD1. CDR3 length: 14 residues. Trimming cost V 1 base and J 14 bases; bases outside gene matches: 7. CDR1 is SGHAT, CDR2 FQNNGV, per germline. The CDR3 region is CASSLAGTGAKLFF. The CDR3 nucleotides are TGTGCCAGCAGCTTAGCCGGGACAGGGGCTAAGCTGTTTTTT.

The chain has TRBV19 and TRBJ1-5, with a tentative D call TRBD1 (6 bases). Germline V gives CDR1 LNHDA, CDR2 SQIVND (reference sequence). The V gene lost 5 bases and the J gene lost 2 bases, with 13 bases spanning the gap. The CDR3 is 15 amino acids. The CDR3 DNA reads TGTGCCAGTAGTTGGGGGCCAGGAGGCAATCAGCCCCAGCATTTT. Its protein is CASSWGPGGNQPQHF.

The V and J genes are TRBV29-1 and TRBJ2-7; 12 nucleotides line up with TRBD1. The CDR3 totals 18 residues. In germline, CDR1 is SQVTM, CDR2 ANQGSEA. V dropped 7 bases and J dropped 2; count of bases not matched to a gene: 18. DNA of the CDR3: TGCAGCGGCGTTGTCCCCGGGACAGGGGGCGCGGGTCCCTACGAGCAGTACTTC. This codes for CSGVVPGTGGAGPYEQYF.

This clone showed up just a few times. CDR3 coding DNA: TGTGCCAGCAGCGGGCCGGGACTGTATACCGGGGAGCTGTTTTTT. Translation: CASSGPGLYTGELFF. V gene TRBV5-4 combines with J gene TRBJ2-2; TRBD2 is a possible D gene (6 bases). CDR1 and CDR2 from the germline V gene are SGHNT and YYREEE (reference sequence). The CDR3 has 15 residues. V lost 4 bases and J lost 5, with 15 bases in between.

The chain links TRBV5-4 to TRBJ1-2, with 7 bases aligning to TRBD1. The CDR3 contains 14 residues. Trimming took 0 bases from V and 3 from J; bases not matched to a gene: 2. Germline loops: CDR1 SGHNT, CDR2 YYREEE (reference sequence). CDR3 nucleotides: TGTGCCAGCAGCTTGGAGGGGGCAGACTATGGCTACACCTTC. This sequence encodes CASSLEGADYGYTF.

The chain links TRBV11-3 to TRBJ2-3, with D possibly matching TRBD1 (5 bases). Trimming stripped 2 bases from V and 4 bases from J, with 7 bases between. The CDR3 is made up of 13 amino acids. Germline V gene lookup returns CDR1 SGHNT and CDR2 YENEEA. This CDR3 is CASSLQGSDTQYF. Here the CDR3 DNA reads TGTGCCAGCAGCTTACAGGGCTCAGATACGCAGTATTTT.

This chain joins TRBV25-1 and TRBJ1-3; TRBD1 agrees at 9 bases. The CDR3 spans 15 residues. Germline V gene data show CDR1 as MGHDK and CDR2 as SYGVNS. The junction had 4 bases not matched to a gene; V was cut back by 5 bases and J by 2 bases. In DNA, the CDR3 is TGTGCCAGCAGTTTACAGGGGGCCCCTGGAAACACCATATATTTT. Translation gives CASSLQGAPGNTIYF.

This CDR3 reads CASRGQSSSYNSPLHF. CDR3 nucleotides: TGTGCCAGCAGAGGACAGTCCAGCTCCTATAATTCACCCCTCCACTTT. The genes are TRBV6-4 and TRBJ1-6, with D tentatively TRBD1 (6 bases). Germline-derived CDR1 and CDR2 are MRHNA and SNTAGT. The germline V and J ends were trimmed by 6 bases and 0 bases, with 12 bases remaining between them. The CDR3 has 16 residues.

V and J are TRBV6-1 and TRBJ2-7; TRBD1 matches at 7 bases. V lost 2 bases and J lost 4; bases outside the gene matches: 8. The CDR3 runs to 15 residues. CDR1 and CDR2 from the germline V gene are MNHNS and SASEGT. CDR3 loop: CASSETDRQGYEQYF. In DNA form, the CDR3 reads TGTGCCAGCAGTGAAACGGACAGGCAGGGTTACGAGCAGTACTTC.

The CDR3: CASSLSGTGNTGELFF. CDR3 DNA: TGTGCCAGCAGCCTGTCCGGGACAGGGAACACCGGGGAGCTGTTTTTT. J is TRBJ2-2 and V is TRBV7-2; TRBD1 aligns across 8 bases. Per the germline V gene, CDR1 is SGHTA and CDR2 is FQGNSA. The CDR3 has 16 residues. V shed 5 bases, J shed 1 base, and the junction held 6 bases outside the gene matches.

This clone was detected a few times. This chain uses TRBV24-1 with TRBJ2-7; the match to TRBD1 covers 10 bases. V lost 2 bases to trimming and J lost 5 bases; unmatched junction nucleotides: 5. CDR3 length: 15 amino acids. Germline loops: CDR1 KGHDR, CDR2 SFDVKD. The CDR3 is CATSDYETGGNEQYF. The DNA of the CDR3 is TGTGCCACCAGTGATTACGAGACAGGGGGCAACGAGCAGTACTTC.